A single sample gave rise to the 3 T cell receptor beta chains below, sequenced in a study of cytomegalovirus exposure and HLA in healthy donors. The PCR contained 60 Vbeta and 13 Jbeta primers. Some clones are missing from TCRdb's copy, which holds only in-frame ones; the method was immunoSEQ multiplex PCR. The data contain more than 60,000 clones, about 80% of them singletons. Sequenced: PBMCs. These receptors all stem from a man aged 18 to 29 in good health and CMV-seronegative.

The chain has TRBV19 and TRBJ1-5, with D hard to call. The V and J ends lost 0 bases and 12 bases respectively, with 6 bases between them. CDR3 length equals 11 residues. CDR1 LNHDA and CDR2 SQIVND come from the germline V gene (reference sequence). This chain's CDR3 is CASSIELNQHF. The DNA for the CDR3 is TGTGCCAGTAGTATAGAACTGAACCAGCATTTT. The entire variable domain, with the rest obtained from reference TRBV19 and TRBJ1-5, is as follows: DGGITQSPKYLFRKEGQNVTLSCEQNLNHDAMYWYRQDPGQGLRLIYYSQIVNDFQKGDIAEGYSVSREKKESFPLTVTSAQKNPTAFYLCASSIELNQHFGDGTRLSIL.

The chain is built from TRBV6-6 and TRBJ2-5; tentative D call: TRBD2 (6 bases). V lost 1 base and J lost 5, with 14 bases in between. The CDR3 is made up of 15 amino acids. Germline-derived CDR1 and CDR2 are MNHNY and SVGAGI (reference sequence). The DNA of the CDR3 is TGTGCCAGCAGTTACTTAGAAACGGCGGGGGAGACCCAGTACTTC. This gives the protein CASSYLETAGETQYF.

This chain joins TRBV6-1 and TRBJ2-3, with 8 bases that match TRBD1. CDR1 MNHNS and CDR2 SASEGT come from the germline V gene. The CDR3 has 14 amino acids. V trimming: 2 bases; J trimming: 2 bases; junction bases outside the gene matches: 0. DNA for the CDR3: TGTGCCAGCAGTGAACAGGGGGCCACAGATACGCAGTATTTT. Residues: CASSEQGATDTQYF.